The source of this TCR beta chain is a study of T cells after yellow fever vaccination (dated by TCRdb to between 2017 and 2020). Background on the whole study: Libraries from fractions with low cell numbers were prepared with the SMART-Seq v4 Ultra Low Input RNA kit. To track T-cell clones before and after primary and booster YFV17D yellow fever vaccination, bulk TCR alpha and beta repertoires were sequenced longitudinally. Two healthy male donors, one aged 18 to 30 and one aged 30 to 40 years, were included in the cohort. Blood was collected at multiple timepoints before and after primary and secondary immunization, and bulk PBMC replicates and cell subsets were isolated. Here is what the overall study found, with its caveats: Because abundant contaminating clonotypes from the bulk population could be contained in FACS-sorted repertoires, computational filtering was required. Compared with the primary T-cell response, the secondary T-cell response was weaker but faster, peaking on day 5 rather than day 15. A small share of clonotypes occurred in both CD4 and CD8 compartments, likely arising from convergent recombination. Because only a couple of donors were included in the study, the extent to which the findings can be generalized is limited. Most clones expanded after primary vaccination (approximately 97% of CD4 and over 80% of CD8) were re-detected after the booster, suggesting that broad memory maintenance occurred.

Synthesis of TCR cDNA relied on 5'RACE template switching, a step that introduced a universal primer site along with unique molecular identifiers. Priming for cDNA synthesis came from both the TCR alpha and TCR beta constant segments. Library amplification used two PCR steps, and the second PCR step added sample barcodes and sequencing adapters. Libraries were sequenced on Illumina HiSeq 2500 (2x100 bp) or NovaSeq (2x150 bp). The original pipeline was this. MIGEC was used to demultiplex reads and collapse the reads into UMI consensus sequences, and MiXCR was used for V(D)J alignment. Vaccine-responding clonotypes were defined with edgeR using replicate PBMC samples, requiring FDR below 0.01 and a log2 fold change above 5 up to day 15. CD4 or CD8 identity was assigned to each bulk clonotype according to whether the clonotype was present at higher abundance in the sequenced CD4 repertoire or the sequenced CD8 repertoire. Through fastp at Q25 and MiXCR, TCRdb rebuilt clones from the public reads, retaining in-frame beta chains. Each CDR3 protein appears once, grouped with its most common genes and DNA. It is TCRdb's table, rather than the study itself, that gives the V and J calls and clone size. The sample data list under 150,000 distinct CDR3 sequences, and more than 6% of these were observed just once. The ten largest clonotypes hold around 0.73% of the sample.

From the cysteine up to the phenylalanine, the CDR3 has a length of 15 residues. Only CDR3 DNA is held: 45 bases, read in frame from base 1. V is cut back by 6 bases and J by 4 bases, with 6 bases in the junction unmatched. Per the germline V gene, SQVTM is the CDR1 and ANQGSEA is the CDR2. This clonotype was counted at least ten times. Its antigen is still unknown. It has no much larger one-base neighbor in the sample; base qualities were not kept. The sample's treatment or condition label, decoded: live attenuated yellow fever vaccine strain. PBMCs were isolated from peripheral blood using a standard Ficoll-Paque protocol. CD4 and CD8 T-cell fractions were isolated with Dynabeads CD4 and CD8 positive selection kits. TriZol was used to extract RNA from bulk PBMCs, CD4 and CD8 fractions, and dextramer-positive and dextramer-negative fractions.

The specimen was CD4+ T cells sorted from PBMCs, collected 5 days after the yellow fever booster vaccination. This sequence was found in a man younger than 40 who received the YFV17D yellow fever vaccine. The chain was built from TRBV29-1 and TRBJ1-4; 12 bases in between match TRBD1. The CDR3 in this case is CSVKGQGAINEKLFF. Read as DNA, the sequence is TGCAGCGTAAAGGGACAGGGGGCAATTAATGAAAAACTGTTTTTT.